This TCR beta chain was sequenced for a study of follicular helper T cells after annual influenza vaccination. Regarding time point: 2014-2015 season, pre-vaccination. Profiled with immunoSEQ multiplex PCR; TCRdb holds only in-frame clones, not every one. The sample lists some 10,000 clones, roughly four fifths occurring once. Germline assignment: CDR1 GTSNPN and CDR2 SVGIG (reference sequence). J was trimmed by 5 bases and V by 5 bases; bases with no gene match: 9. The CDR3 is 15 amino acids. J is TRBJ2-5 and V is TRBV30, with 12 positions matching TRBD1. The source material was CXCR5- memory CD4+ T cells sorted from blood, sampled on the day of influenza vaccination. The receptor's source is an adult who received the influenza vaccine. CDR3 protein: CAWARDRGPWETQYF. The CDR3 DNA reads as TGTGCCTGGGCCCGGGACAGGGGGCCGTGGGAGACCCAGTACTTC.